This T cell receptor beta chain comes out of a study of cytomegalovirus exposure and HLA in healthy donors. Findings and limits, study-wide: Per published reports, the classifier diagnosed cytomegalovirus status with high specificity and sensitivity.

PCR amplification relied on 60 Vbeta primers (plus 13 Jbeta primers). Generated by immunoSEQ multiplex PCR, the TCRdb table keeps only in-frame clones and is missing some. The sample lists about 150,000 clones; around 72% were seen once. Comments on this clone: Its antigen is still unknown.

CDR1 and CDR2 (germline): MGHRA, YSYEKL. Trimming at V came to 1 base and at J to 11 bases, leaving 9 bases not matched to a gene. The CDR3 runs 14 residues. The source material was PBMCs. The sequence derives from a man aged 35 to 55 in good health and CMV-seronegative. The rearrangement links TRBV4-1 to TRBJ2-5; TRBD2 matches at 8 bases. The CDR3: CASSQVPVEREQYF. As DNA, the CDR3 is TGCGCCAGCAGCCAAGTTCCGGTCGAGCGGGAGCAGTACTTC.